This T cell receptor beta chain was sequenced for a study of blood T cell repertoires in COVID-19. At the level of the study: Acute and convalescent COVID-19 samples came from the United States, Italy and Spain.

The repertoire was sequenced with immunoSEQ multiplex PCR; TCRdb's copy has only in-frame clones and lacks some. This sample has 150,000 to 200,000 clones, with over 75% found just once. From germline, CDR1 is SQVTM and CDR2 ANQGSEA. The junction had 3 bases not matched to a gene; V was cut back by 8 bases and J by 4 bases. The CDR3 runs 11 residues. This receptor was obtained from an elderly woman with active or convalescent COVID-19. The sample was peripheral blood. This chain links TRBV29-1 with TRBJ2-3; 7 bases align to TRBD2. CDR3 protein: CSWGGSDTQYF. The CDR3 nucleotides read TGCAGCTGGGGGGGTTCAGATACGCAGTATTTT.